The clone carrying this T cell receptor (beta chain) has only a few counts. Its target is unknown. Time point denoted: persistent/refractory GD, antithyroid drugs over 5 years with positive TRAb. Construction of the TCR library relied on RNA isolated from PBMCs. Patients hailed from an endocrinology department in Xi'an, China. The data are from a study of regulatory T cells in long-lasting Graves disease. The overall study: With positive TSH receptor antibodies and over 5 years of antithyroid drugs, Graves' disease was considered persistent.

Investigators prepared the TCR beta libraries by applying iRepertoire HTBI primers and Arm-PCR of CDR3 regions. Each CDR3 protein gets one entry after TCRdb re-called the multiplex PCR reads with MiXCR. The sample records 300,000 to 500,000 distinct CDR3 sequences, around 21% being singletons. The study's findings and limits: Shared public clonotypes totalled 2,500 to 3,500 in persistent patients, compared with about 990 in new patients.

There are 16 residues in the CDR3. Germline-derived CDR1 and CDR2 are MGHDK and SYGVNS. V lost 2 bases, J lost 4 bases, and 17 bases lay in between. The sequence derives from a female donor with Graves disease. The chain couples TRBV25-1 to TRBJ1-2; maybe TRBD1 (5 bases). Source: peripheral blood mononuclear cells (PBMCs), taken when the disease was refractory, from a patient treated with antithyroid drugs. The DNA for the CDR3 is TGTGCCAGCAGTGAACGTGGCGCGGTGGACACCTATGGCTACACCTTC. It is translated as CASSERGAVDTYGYTF.